The 8 T cell receptor beta chains listed next were all sequenced from one sample in a study of T cell responses to AZD1222 COVID-19 vaccine. Profiled with immunoSEQ multiplex PCR; TCRdb holds only in-frame clones, not every one. The data hold roughly 150,000 clones, with about 91% observed a single time. Sequences were derived from peripheral blood, sampled on day 0 of AZD1222 vaccination. These receptors all come from an adult in good health.

The V gene is TRBV14, the J gene TRBJ2-7, with 9 bases fitting TRBD1. Trimming took 3 bases from V and 6 from J; bases not matched to a gene: 6. The CDR3 sequence is 14 residues long. Germline V gene sequence: CDR1 SGHDN, CDR2 FVKESK. DNA of the CDR3: TGTGCCAGCAGCCACTTCATGACAGGGGGCGAGCAGTACTTC. As protein: CASSHFMTGGEQYF.

The chain joins TRBV2 to TRBJ1-4, with D possibly TRBD1 on 5 matching bases. The CDR3 extends over 14 amino acids. Trimming removed 10 bases at V and 1 base at J, with 13 bases between. Germline assignment: CDR1 SNHLY and CDR2 FYNNEI. The CDR3 DNA follows: TGTGCCACCTTTGGGGCGGGAACTAATGAAAAACTGTTTTTT. This sequence encodes CATFGAGTNEKLFF.

The gene calls are TRBV18 and TRBJ2-7, with D possibly matching TRBD2 (6 bases). The CDR3 has 12 amino acids. The V gene's germline CDR1 is KGHSH and CDR2 LQKENI. Trimming left V 5 bases short and J 6 bases short, with 11 bases between. This CDR3 is CASSVLGGEQYF. For the CDR3, the DNA is TGTGCCAGCTCAGTCTTGGGGGGCGAGCAGTACTTC.

This chain uses TRBV6-1 with TRBJ2-5; possible D gene TRBD2, 6 bases. Germline CDR1 and CDR2: MNHNS and SASEGT. Deletions cut 3 bases from V and 2 bases from J, with 13 bases between. The CDR3 has 15 amino acids. The CDR3 region has the DNA TGTGCCAGCAGTGAGGGGCACAGCGGGCAAGAGACCCAGTACTTC. Translation gives CASSEGHSGQETQYF.

This chain uses TRBV3-1 (or the pseudogene TRBV3-2) with TRBJ1-4; 9 nucleotides align to TRBD1. Per the germline V gene, CDR1 is LGHDT and CDR2 is YNNKEL (reference sequence). The V segment lost 2 bases and the J segment 8 bases; nucleotides outside the gene matches: 6. CDR3 length equals 15 residues. CDR3 in DNA: TGTGCCAGCAGCCAATCTCGGACAGGGGTCGAAAAACTGTTTTTT. Translated: CASSQSRTGVEKLFF.

V usage is TRBV5-1 and J usage is TRBJ2-7, with D perhaps being TRBD1 or TRBD2 (5 bases each). The germline CDR1 and CDR2 sequences are SGHRS and YFSETQ. V was shortened by 7 bases and J by 1 base, with 15 bases between the two germline ends. This CDR3 is built from 14 residues. The CDR3 nucleotides read TGCGCCAGCGGACTCGTGGACATTTCCTACGAGCAGTACTTC. The encoded protein is CASGLVDISYEQYF.

J is TRBJ1-1 and V is TRBV10-3, with D perhaps matching TRBD1 (5 bases). Trimming removed 3 bases at V and 0 bases at J, with 8 bases between. The CDR3 contains 14 residues. Germline lookup yields CDR1 ENHRY and CDR2 SYGVKD. In DNA form, the CDR3 reads TGTGCCATCAGTGAAAGGGGAGTGAACACTGAAGCTTTCTTT. Translating gives CAISERGVNTEAFF.

The V and J genes are TRBV6-6 and TRBJ1-5; TRBD1 matches 7 bases. CDR1 is MNHNY, CDR2 SVGAGI, per germline (reference sequence). The ends lost 7 bases at V and 1 base at J; junction bases unmatched: 7. The CDR3 contains 15 residues. The CDR3: CASTGGQSSNQPQHF. CDR3 coding DNA: TGTGCCAGCACCGGGGGACAGAGCAGCAATCAGCCCCAGCATTTT.